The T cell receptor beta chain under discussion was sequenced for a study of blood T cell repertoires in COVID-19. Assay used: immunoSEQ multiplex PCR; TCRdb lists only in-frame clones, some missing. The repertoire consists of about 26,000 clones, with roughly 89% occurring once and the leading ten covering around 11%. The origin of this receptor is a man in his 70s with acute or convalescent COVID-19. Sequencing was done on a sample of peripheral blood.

The CDR3 is CASSSGGIRTGELFF. The CDR3 coding sequence is TGCGCCAGCAGCTCCGGGGGGATAAGGACCGGGGAGCTGTTTTTT. The rearrangement links TRBV5-1 to TRBJ2-2; TRBD2 matches at 7 bases. CDR3 size: 15 residues. The V gene end was trimmed by 3 bases and the J gene end by 5 bases; junction bases not matched to a gene: 7. From germline, CDR1 is SGHRS and CDR2 YFSETQ.